Listed below are T cell receptor beta chains from one sample, sequenced in a study of T-cell memory formation after mild COVID-19. TCRdb ran MiXCR on the 5' RACE reads and lists one entry per CDR3 protein. The sample lists roughly 250,000 distinct CDR3 sequences; about 16% were seen once. Sequenced: PBMCs or a T cell subset sorted from them (not recorded which). These receptors were taken from a man aged 18 to 30 who had mild COVID-19 (a few samples of this study predate the infection). Cell type and time point are not known. Each CDR3 is given with its conserved first and last residue. A D gene is named only where the DNA matches it firmly. Size values are once, few and many counts, or a class for expanded clones, and some rows have none.

CDR3 DNA	CDR3 protein	V gene	D gene	clone size	J gene
TGCGCCAGCAGCCCAGCCAAACAATCAGAAAAACTGTTTTTT	CASSPAKQSEKLFF	TRBV4-1	.	.	TRBJ1-4
TGTGCCAGCAGCATTCGGACCGGCGGGGGGGAGCTGTTTTTT	CASSIRTGGGELFF	TRBV9	.	many	TRBJ2-2
TGCAGTGCTTACAGGGTTTACACTGAAGCTTTCTTT	CSAYRVYTEAFF	TRBV20-1	.	.	TRBJ1-1
TGTGCCAGCTCACCACGGGCGGGAGGGCATTATGAGCAGTTCTTC	CASSPRAGGHYEQFF	TRBV18	TRBD2	.	TRBJ2-1
TGTGCCGGCACGGGACAGGAGAACACCGGGGAGCTGTTTTTT	CAGTGQENTGELFF	TRBV6-6	TRBD1	few	TRBJ2-2
TGTGCCAGCAGCCAACGGGCCCTCCTGGAGACTTTC	CASSQRALLETF	TRBV7-9	.	.	TRBJ2-6
TGTGCCACCACAGCTTATAATTCACCCCTCCACTTT	CATTAYNSPLHF	TRBV6-2/TRBV6-3	.	.	TRBJ1-6
TGCAGCGTTGAATCTCTGAGTAGCGGGGATGAGCAGTTCTTC	CSVESLSSGDEQFF	TRBV29-1	TRBD2	.	TRBJ2-1
TGTGCCAGCACCTACGATGGCCGTCTAAACAATGAGCAGTTCTTC	CASTYDGRLNNEQFF	TRBV12-3/TRBV12-4	.	few	TRBJ2-1
TGTGCCAGCAGCTATGGGCAAGCAGGCGATACGCAGTATTTT	CASSYGQAGDTQYF	TRBV12-3/TRBV12-4	.	.	TRBJ2-3
TGCAGCGTTGAAGGTGACAGGGGAGCTAACTATGGCTACACCTTC	CSVEGDRGANYGYTF	TRBV29-1	TRBD1	few	TRBJ1-2
TGTGCCAGCAGTTACCCGTCCTCCGGGCAGCGGGGGGGCAATGAGCAGTTCTTC	CASSYPSSGQRGGNEQFF	TRBV6-2/TRBV6-3	TRBD2	.	TRBJ2-1
TGTGCTAGCGGCCCCGGTGGGGGTAGCTCGGAGACGCAGTATTTT	CASGPGGGSSETQYF	TRBV7-7	.	few	TRBJ2-3
TGCAGCTCTCGGGACAGGGGGCCAGATACGCAGTATTTT	CSSRDRGPDTQYF	TRBV29-1	TRBD1	.	TRBJ2-3
TGTGCCAGCTCACCACCGAACGAGTACGAGCAGTACTTC	CASSPPNEYEQYF	TRBV18	.	.	TRBJ2-7
TGCAGTAGTCAGGGAGGGAATTCACCCCTCCACTTT	CSSQGGNSPLHF	TRBV20-1	.	many	TRBJ1-6
TGTGCCAGCAGCTTAGCCATCCAAGCAGATACGCAGTATTTT	CASSLAIQADTQYF	TRBV7-2	.	many	TRBJ2-3
TGTGCCAGCAGCTTATCACCCGAGTATAGCAATCAGCCCCAGCATTTT	CASSLSPEYSNQPQHF	TRBV7-9	.	.	TRBJ1-5
TGTGCCAGCGCACAGGACCCTAATGAAAAACTGTTTTTT	CASAQDPNEKLFF	TRBV15	.	.	TRBJ1-4
TGTGCCAGCAGCAGCTCCCTTCGGACAACTGGGACTAGCGCCGGGGAGCTGTTTTTT	CASSSSLRTTGTSAGELFF	TRBV7-9	TRBD2	few	TRBJ2-2
TGCGCCAGCAGCGGAACAGGGTTGAAGTCCTACGAGCAGTACTTC	CASSGTGLKSYEQYF	TRBV5-1	.	.	TRBJ2-7
TGCGCCAGCAGCGGGAACAGGGGAAACACCGGGGAGCTGTTTTTT	CASSGNRGNTGELFF	TRBV5-1	TRBD1	.	TRBJ2-2
TGTGCCAGCAGCTTACGCCCGGGACAGGGAACCTACGAGCAGTACTTC	CASSLRPGQGTYEQYF	TRBV7-2	TRBD1	few	TRBJ2-7
TGTGCCAGCAGCTTGGGACCGCTCACTGAAGCTTTCTTT	CASSLGPLTEAFF	TRBV7-2	.	.	TRBJ1-1
TGCGCCAGCAGCTCCCGTGGTGGGGGCCTCTACGAGCAGTACTTC	CASSSRGGGLYEQYF	TRBV5-1	.	.	TRBJ2-7
TGTGCCAGCAGCTTAACCGGGGGGGCGGTAGGTGAGCAGTTCTTC	CASSLTGGAVGEQFF	TRBV7-2	TRBD2	once	TRBJ2-1
TGCGCCAGCAGCCAAGTGGCGGGATTTAATGAAAAACTGTTTTTT	CASSQVAGFNEKLFF	TRBV4-3	.	many	TRBJ1-4
TGTGCCAGCGGAGGGACAGGGAGGGAGACCCAGTACTTC	CASGGTGRETQYF	TRBV2	TRBD1	.	TRBJ2-5
TGTGCCAGCTCACCAATCGGGAGTGAAGCTTTCTTT	CASSPIGSEAFF	TRBV18	.	few	TRBJ1-1
TGCGCCAGCAGCCTGGGGGTAGCGGGGGTCGTTGAGCAGTTCTTC	CASSLGVAGVVEQFF	TRBV5-1	TRBD2	few	TRBJ2-1
TGTGCCAGCAGCTTACGGCTAGCGAACACCGGGGAGCTGTTTTTT	CASSLRLANTGELFF	TRBV7-9	.	.	TRBJ2-2
TGTGCCAGCAGCCCGACCCCCTATGGCTACACCTTC	CASSPTPYGYTF	TRBV7-2	.	many	TRBJ1-2
TGTGCTAGCAGCCCTGGGGGGACTAGCGGGGGACCAGATACGCAGTATTTT	CASSPGGTSGGPDTQYF	TRBV7-7	TRBD2	many	TRBJ2-3
TGTGCCAGCAGCGGGGACTGTGGAAACACCATATATTTT	CASSGDCGNTIYF	TRBV21-1	.	.	TRBJ1-3
TGTGCCAGCAGCGACGGGACAGGCCGCCTCCCCCTCCACTTT	CASSDGTGRLPLHF	TRBV9	TRBD1	.	TRBJ1-6
TGCGCCAGCAGCTCCCTAGAGCGGGGGGGCCTGGGCACAGATACGCAGTATTTT	CASSSLERGGLGTDTQYF	TRBV5-1	TRBD2	.	TRBJ2-3
TGTGCCAGCAGTCCCACGACAGGGGGGCTCAAGAACACTGAAGCTTTCTTT	CASSPTTGGLKNTEAFF	TRBV28	TRBD1	.	TRBJ1-1
TGCAGTGCGACGAAGGAGCGGGGGTCTTGGGACATTCAGTACTTC	CSATKERGSWDIQYF	TRBV20-1	TRBD2	.	TRBJ2-4
TGTGCCAGCAGCCAACGAGCGGAACTGTTTTTT	CASSQRAELFF	TRBV3-1	.	few	TRBJ2-2
TGCGCCAGCAGCTTGGAGCCAGATACGCAGTATTTT	CASSLEPDTQYF	TRBV5-1	.	few	TRBJ2-3
TGTGCCAGCATTGCCATGGGGGCCCCTCCAGATACGCAGTATTTT	CASIAMGAPPDTQYF	TRBV28	.	.	TRBJ2-3
TGCGCCAGCAGCTTATCCCCCTCTCGGGGCGACGAGCAGTACTTC	CASSLSPSRGDEQYF	TRBV5-1	.	few	TRBJ2-7
TGCAGTGCTAGAGATCTTGCGTCTGGAAACACCATATATTTT	CSARDLASGNTIYF	TRBV20-1	.	few	TRBJ1-3
TGCGCCAGCAGCCAAGAAGGACAGGGGTCTTCACCCCTCCACTTT	CASSQEGQGSSPLHF	TRBV4-3	TRBD1	.	TRBJ1-6
TGCGCCAGCAGCTTGCGCCGGAACACAGATACGCAGTATTTT	CASSLRRNTDTQYF	TRBV5-1	.	.	TRBJ2-3
TGCGCCAGCAGGCCCAGGGACTACGCCTACAATGAGCAGTTCTTC	CASRPRDYAYNEQFF	TRBV5-1	TRBD2	few	TRBJ2-1
TGCGCCAGCAGCTTGAGAGAGGGAGTTGTCTACACCTTC	CASSLREGVVYTF	TRBV5-1	.	.	TRBJ1-2
TGCAGTGCTAGCCCAGCCCTTGAATCACCCCTACACTTT	CSASPALESPLHF	TRBV20-1	.	.	TRBJ1-6
TGCGCCAGCAGCTTTCCACCCCTAGCGGGGGGTACAGATACGCAGTATTTT	CASSFPPLAGGTDTQYF	TRBV5-1	TRBD2	few	TRBJ2-3
TGTGCCAGCAGTTACTCGATTGTGGGGTATTCACCCCTCCACTTT	CASSYSIVGYSPLHF	TRBV6-5	.	.	TRBJ1-6
TGCAGTGCTAGTTTGGGACAGGGATCGCGAGGCTACACCTTC	CSASLGQGSRGYTF	TRBV20-1	TRBD1	few	TRBJ1-2
TGTGCCAGTAGTATATCAGATACGCAGTATTTT	CASSISDTQYF	TRBV19	.	.	TRBJ2-3
TGCGCCAGCAGTGACAGCGAGAACACTGAAGCTTTCTTT	CASSDSENTEAFF	TRBV5-1	.	few	TRBJ1-1
TGTGCCAGCAGTTGGTATAGCAATCAGCCCCAGCATTTT	CASSWYSNQPQHF	TRBV28	.	few	TRBJ1-5
TGTGCCAGCAGGCTTAGCTGGGCTATTAATGAGCAGTTCTTC	CASRLSWAINEQFF	TRBV27	.	.	TRBJ2-1
TGTGCCAGCAGCCAAGTGGAACGCGGGGCTGGCTACACCTTC	CASSQVERGAGYTF	TRBV3-1	.	.	TRBJ1-2
TGTGCCAGCAGTCCCACAGGGCGAGGTCAGCCCCAGCATTTT	CASSPTGRGQPQHF	TRBV12-3/TRBV12-4	.	.	TRBJ1-5
TGTGCCAGCAGCCCTGATTGGGGAGATACGCAGTATTTT	CASSPDWGDTQYF	TRBV9	.	.	TRBJ2-3
TGTGCCAGCAGTGAAGACCGCCTCGGATTGAACTATGGCTACACCTTC	CASSEDRLGLNYGYTF	TRBV6-1	.	.	TRBJ1-2